This TCR beta chain was observed in a study of blood T cell repertoires in COVID-19. About the study: COVID-19 samples collected from the United States, Italy and Spain covered acute and convalescent phases. Nucleic acid was either cDNA or gDNA, and it came from T cells, B-cell-depleted T cells, or PBMCs.

The authors' processing: Amplified reference gene primers provided the basis for estimating nucleated cell counts. The data were produced by immunoSEQ multiplex PCR, yet TCRdb's version contains in-frame clones alone and is incomplete. V and J calls and clone size are as listed in that table; D and trimming were resolved from the DNA. The table includes under 200,000 clones, around 85% detected once. CDR3 length equals 13 residues. V dropped 6 bases and J dropped 5 bases, with 13 bases sitting between them. Germline CDR1 ENHRY, CDR2 SYGVKD. Source material: peripheral blood. The receptor's source is a woman of 80 years or more with acute or convalescent COVID-19. The rearrangement joins TRBV10-3 to TRBJ2-5; the D gene is possibly TRBD2 (6 bases). CDR3: CAIRDGTSETQYF. CDR3 DNA: TGTGCCATCAGAGACGGGACTTCGGAGACCCAGTACTTC.